The 2 T cell receptor beta chains presented below share a single source sample, sequenced in a study of regulatory T cells in long-lasting Graves disease. Combining iRepertoire HTBI primers with Arm-PCR of CDR3 regions, the authors built TCR beta libraries. One entry per CDR3 protein, called by TCRdb with MiXCR from the multiplex PCR reads. The sample has a few hundred thousand distinct CDR3 sequences; about a sixth are singletons. Time point given: newly diagnosed GD, antithyroid drugs for less than 3 months. RNA extracted from PBMCs served as the sequencing template. These data also formed part of another study, on T cells in Graves' hyperthyroidism and ophthalmopathy.

The material sequenced was peripheral blood mononuclear cells (PBMCs), taken at new diagnosis, from a patient treated with antithyroid drugs. Receptors originate from a woman younger than 35 with Graves disease.

The chain carries TRBV7-3 and TRBJ1-5; D remains unclear. The V end lost 5 bases, the J end lost 0 bases, and 5 bases lay between the germline ends. CDR3 size: 13 residues. Germline lookup yields CDR1 SGHTA and CDR2 FQGTGA. CDR3 DNA: TGTGCCAGCAGCAAAGATAGCAATCAGCCCCAGCATTTT. Translated, it gives CASSKDSNQPQHF.

At least ten counts were recorded for this clonotype. This sequence joins TRBV9 and TRBJ2-7; TRBD2 matches at 10 bases. The V and J ends lost 0 bases and 2 bases, in that order; junction bases with no gene match: 11. This CDR3 region has 18 residues. The V gene's germline CDR1 is SGDLS and CDR2 YYNGEE. This chain's CDR3 is CASSVGVSGRLTTYEQYF. The CDR3 region has the DNA TGTGCCAGCAGCGTAGGTGTTAGCGGGAGGCTGACAACCTACGAGCAGTACTTC.